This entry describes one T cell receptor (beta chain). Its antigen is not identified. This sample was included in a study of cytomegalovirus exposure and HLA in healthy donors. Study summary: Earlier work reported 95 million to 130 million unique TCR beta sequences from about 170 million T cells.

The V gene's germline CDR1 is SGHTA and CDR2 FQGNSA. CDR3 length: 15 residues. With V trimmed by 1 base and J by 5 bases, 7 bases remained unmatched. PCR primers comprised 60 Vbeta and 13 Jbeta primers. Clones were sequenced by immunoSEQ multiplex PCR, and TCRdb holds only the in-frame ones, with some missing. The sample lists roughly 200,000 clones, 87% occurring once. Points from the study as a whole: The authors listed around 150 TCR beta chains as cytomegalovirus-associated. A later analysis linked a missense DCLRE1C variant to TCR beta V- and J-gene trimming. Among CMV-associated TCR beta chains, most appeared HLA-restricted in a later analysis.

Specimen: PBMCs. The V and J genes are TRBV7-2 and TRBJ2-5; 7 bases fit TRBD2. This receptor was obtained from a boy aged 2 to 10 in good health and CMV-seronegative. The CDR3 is CASSLEVVGGETQYF. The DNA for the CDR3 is TGTGCCAGCAGCTTAGAAGTTGTGGGGGGGGAGACCCAGTACTTC.